This T cell receptor beta chain was captured in a study of cytomegalovirus exposure and HLA in healthy donors. Study at large: When 398 donors were genotyped, approximately 81% of them were found to fall in the Caucasian-associated ancestry cluster.

General study results and limits: From TCR beta sequences, most subjects' HLA-A and HLA-B alleles were reportedly predicted accurately. Per published reports, the classifier diagnosed cytomegalovirus status with high specificity and sensitivity. Analysis performed later showed TCR beta chains linked to HLA being more clonally expanded than equally common others.

Comment on this clone: The antigen remains undetermined.

The CDR3 loop spans 16 amino acids. Germline V gene sequence: CDR1 PRHDT, CDR2 FYEKMQ (reference sequence). The ends lost 1 base at V and 2 bases at J; junction bases unmatched: 4. In the PCR, 60 Vbeta and 13 Jbeta primers were used. The assay was immunoSEQ multiplex PCR, and TCRdb's table has in-frame clones only and misses some. The table includes about 140,000 clones, 60% to 80% detected once. The source is a man in his thirties or forties in good health and CMV-seronegative. This sequence joins TRBV13 and TRBJ2-3, with 9 nucleotides matching TRBD2. Source material: PBMCs. CDR3 in DNA: TGTGCCAGCAGCTTAGTGGCTAGCGGGGCCACAGATACGCAGTATTTT. Translated, it gives CASSLVASGATDTQYF.